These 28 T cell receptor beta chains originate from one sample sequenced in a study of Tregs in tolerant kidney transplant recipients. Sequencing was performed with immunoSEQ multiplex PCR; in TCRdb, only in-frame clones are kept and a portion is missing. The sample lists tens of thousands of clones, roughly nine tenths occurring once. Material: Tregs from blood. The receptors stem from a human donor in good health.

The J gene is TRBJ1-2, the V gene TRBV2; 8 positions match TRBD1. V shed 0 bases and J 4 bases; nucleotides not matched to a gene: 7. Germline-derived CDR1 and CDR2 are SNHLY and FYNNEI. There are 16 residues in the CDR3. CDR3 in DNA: TGTGCCAGCAGTGAAGCTTCCAGGACAGGGCTCTATGGCTACACCTTC. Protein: CASSEASRTGLYGYTF.

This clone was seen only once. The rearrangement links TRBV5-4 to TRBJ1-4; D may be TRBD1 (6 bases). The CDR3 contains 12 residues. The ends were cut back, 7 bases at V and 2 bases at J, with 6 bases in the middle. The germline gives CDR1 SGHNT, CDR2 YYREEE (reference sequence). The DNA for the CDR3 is TGTGCCAGCGGACAGACTAATGAAAAACTGTTTTTT. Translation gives CASGQTNEKLFF.

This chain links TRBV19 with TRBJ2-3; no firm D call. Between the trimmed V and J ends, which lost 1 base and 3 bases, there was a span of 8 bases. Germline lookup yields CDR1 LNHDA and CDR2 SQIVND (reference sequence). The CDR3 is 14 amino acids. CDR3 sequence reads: CASSIAYGTDTQYF. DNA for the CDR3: TGTGCCAGTAGTATAGCCTACGGGACAGATACGCAGTATTTT.

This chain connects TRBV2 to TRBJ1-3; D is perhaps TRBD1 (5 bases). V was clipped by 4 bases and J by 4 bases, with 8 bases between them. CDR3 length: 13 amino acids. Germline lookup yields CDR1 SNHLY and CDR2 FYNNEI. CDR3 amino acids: CASSGGIGNTIYF. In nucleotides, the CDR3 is TGTGCCAGCAGTGGGGGGATCGGAAACACCATATATTTT.

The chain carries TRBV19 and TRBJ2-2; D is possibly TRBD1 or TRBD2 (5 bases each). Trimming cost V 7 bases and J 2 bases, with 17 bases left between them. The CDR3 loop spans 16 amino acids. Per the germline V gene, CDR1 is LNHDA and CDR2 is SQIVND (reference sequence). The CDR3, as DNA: TGTGCCAGTACCCTTTCTGGGGGAATCAACACCGGGGAGCTGTTTTTT. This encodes CASTLSGGINTGELFF.

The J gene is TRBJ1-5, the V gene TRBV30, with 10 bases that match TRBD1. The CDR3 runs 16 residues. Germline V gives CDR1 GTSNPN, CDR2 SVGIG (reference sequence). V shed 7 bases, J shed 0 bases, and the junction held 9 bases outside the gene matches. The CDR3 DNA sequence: TGTGCCTTCCGGGACAGGGGTACCTATAGCAATCAGCCCCAGCATTTT. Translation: CAFRDRGTYSNQPQHF.

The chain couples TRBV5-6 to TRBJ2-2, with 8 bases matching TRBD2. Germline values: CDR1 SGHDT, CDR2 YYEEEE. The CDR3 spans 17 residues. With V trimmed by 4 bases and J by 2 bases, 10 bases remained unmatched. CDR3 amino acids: CASSGLALSQNTGELFF. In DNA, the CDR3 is TGTGCCAGCAGCGGACTAGCCCTCAGCCAAAACACCGGGGAGCTGTTTTTT.

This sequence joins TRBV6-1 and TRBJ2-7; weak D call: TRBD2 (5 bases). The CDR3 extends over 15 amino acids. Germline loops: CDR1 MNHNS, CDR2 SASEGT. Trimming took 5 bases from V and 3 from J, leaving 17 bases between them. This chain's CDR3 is CASSPSGGRFYEQYF. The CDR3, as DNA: TGTGCCAGCAGTCCCAGCGGCGGGCGTTTCTACGAGCAGTACTTC.

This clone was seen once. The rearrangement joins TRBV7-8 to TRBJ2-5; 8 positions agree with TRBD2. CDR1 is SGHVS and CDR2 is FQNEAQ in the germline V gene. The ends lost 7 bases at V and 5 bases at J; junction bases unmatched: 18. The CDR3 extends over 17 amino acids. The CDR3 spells CASIPRPSGGSRETQYF. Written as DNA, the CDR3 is TGTGCCAGCATCCCTCGGCCCAGCGGGGGCTCCCGGGAGACCCAGTACTTC.

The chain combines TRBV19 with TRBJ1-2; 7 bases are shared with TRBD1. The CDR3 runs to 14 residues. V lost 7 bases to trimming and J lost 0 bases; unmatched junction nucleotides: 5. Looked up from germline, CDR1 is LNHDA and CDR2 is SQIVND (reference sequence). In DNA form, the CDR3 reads TGTGCCAGTAACGTGGGACAGTCTAACTATGGCTACACCTTC. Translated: CASNVGQSNYGYTF.

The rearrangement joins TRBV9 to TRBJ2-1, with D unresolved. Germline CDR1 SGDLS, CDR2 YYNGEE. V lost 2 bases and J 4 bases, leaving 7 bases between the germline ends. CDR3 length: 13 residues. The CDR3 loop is CASSVLSYNEQFF. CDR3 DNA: TGTGCCAGCAGCGTCCTCTCGTACAATGAGCAGTTCTTC.

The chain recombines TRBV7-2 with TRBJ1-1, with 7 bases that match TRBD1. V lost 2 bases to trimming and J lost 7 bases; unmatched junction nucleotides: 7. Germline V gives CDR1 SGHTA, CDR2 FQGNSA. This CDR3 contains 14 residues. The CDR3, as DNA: TGTGCCAGCAGCTTACGACAGGGTCTGGGTGAAGCTTTCTTT. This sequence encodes CASSLRQGLGEAFF.

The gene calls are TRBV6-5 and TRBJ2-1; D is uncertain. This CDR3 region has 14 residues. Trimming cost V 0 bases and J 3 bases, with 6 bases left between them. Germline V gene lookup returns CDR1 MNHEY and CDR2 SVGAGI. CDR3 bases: TGTGCCAGCAGTTACTCGTTATTCTACAATGAGCAGTTCTTC. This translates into CASSYSLFYNEQFF.

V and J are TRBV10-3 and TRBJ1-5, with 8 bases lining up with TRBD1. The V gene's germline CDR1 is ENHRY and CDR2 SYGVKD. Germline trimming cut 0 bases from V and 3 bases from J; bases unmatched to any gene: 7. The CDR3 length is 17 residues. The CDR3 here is CAISESGAGGFNQPQHF. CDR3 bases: TGTGCCATCAGTGAGTCAGGGGCAGGGGGCTTCAATCAGCCCCAGCATTTT.

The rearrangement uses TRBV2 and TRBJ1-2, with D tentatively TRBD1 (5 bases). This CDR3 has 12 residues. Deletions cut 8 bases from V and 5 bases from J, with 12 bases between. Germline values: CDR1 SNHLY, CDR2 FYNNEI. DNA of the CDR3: TGTGCCAGCGGCCCTGGGGGGTATGGCTACACCTTC. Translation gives CASGPGGYGYTF. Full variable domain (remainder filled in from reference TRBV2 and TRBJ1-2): EPEVTQTPSHQVTQMGQEVILRCVPISNHLYFYWYRQILGQKVEFLVSFYNNEISEKSEIFDDQFSVERPDGSNFTLKIRSTKLEDSAMYFCASGPGGYGYTFGSGTRLTVV.

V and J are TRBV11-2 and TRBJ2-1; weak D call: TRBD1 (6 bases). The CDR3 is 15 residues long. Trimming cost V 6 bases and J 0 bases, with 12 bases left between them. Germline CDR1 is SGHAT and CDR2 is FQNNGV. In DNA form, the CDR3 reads TGTGCCAGCAGTGCGGACAGCTTCTCCTACAATGAGCAGTTCTTC. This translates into CASSADSFSYNEQFF.

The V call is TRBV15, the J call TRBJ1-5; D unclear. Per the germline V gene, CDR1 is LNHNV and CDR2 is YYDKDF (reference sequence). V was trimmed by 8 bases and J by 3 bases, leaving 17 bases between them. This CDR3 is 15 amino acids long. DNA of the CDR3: TGTGCCACCCCTAGGAGGGTATGGGTCAATCAGCCCCAGCATTTT. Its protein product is CATPRRVWVNQPQHF.

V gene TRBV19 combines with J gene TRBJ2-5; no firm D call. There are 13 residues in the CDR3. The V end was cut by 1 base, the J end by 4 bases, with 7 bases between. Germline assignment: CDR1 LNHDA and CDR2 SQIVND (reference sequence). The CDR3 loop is CASSIGRGETQYF. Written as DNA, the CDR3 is TGTGCCAGTAGTATAGGTCGCGGAGAGACCCAGTACTTC.

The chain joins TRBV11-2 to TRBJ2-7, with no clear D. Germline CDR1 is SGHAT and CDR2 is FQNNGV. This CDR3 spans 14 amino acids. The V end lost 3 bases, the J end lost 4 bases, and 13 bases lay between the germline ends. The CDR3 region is CASSLRPVAYEQYF. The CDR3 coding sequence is TGTGCCAGCAGCTTGCGCCCTGTGGCGTACGAGCAGTACTTC.

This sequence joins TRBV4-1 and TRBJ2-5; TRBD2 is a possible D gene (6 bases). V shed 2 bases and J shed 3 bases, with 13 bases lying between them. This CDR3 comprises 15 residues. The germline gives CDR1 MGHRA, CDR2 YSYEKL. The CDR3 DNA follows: TGCGCCAGCAGCCAACAATCCCCTAGCGAAGAGACCCAGTACTTC. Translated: CASSQQSPSEETQYF.

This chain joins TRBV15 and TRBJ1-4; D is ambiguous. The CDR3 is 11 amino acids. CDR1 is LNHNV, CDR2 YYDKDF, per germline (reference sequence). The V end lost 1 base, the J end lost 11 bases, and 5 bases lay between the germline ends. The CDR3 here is CATSRGPKLFF. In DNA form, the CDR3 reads TGTGCCACCAGCAGAGGTCCCAAACTGTTTTTT.

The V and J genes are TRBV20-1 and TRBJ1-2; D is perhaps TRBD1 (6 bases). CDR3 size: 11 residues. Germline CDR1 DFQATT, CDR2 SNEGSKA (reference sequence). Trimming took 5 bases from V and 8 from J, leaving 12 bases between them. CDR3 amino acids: CSARQAEGYTF. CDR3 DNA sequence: TGCAGTGCTCGACAGGCCGAAGGCTACACCTTC.

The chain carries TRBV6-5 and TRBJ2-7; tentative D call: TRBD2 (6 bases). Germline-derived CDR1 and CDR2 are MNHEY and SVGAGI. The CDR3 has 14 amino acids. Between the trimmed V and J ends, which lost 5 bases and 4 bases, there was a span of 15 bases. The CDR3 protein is CASSTSPAPYEQYF. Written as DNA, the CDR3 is TGTGCCAGCAGTACTAGCCCCGCTCCATACGAGCAGTACTTC.

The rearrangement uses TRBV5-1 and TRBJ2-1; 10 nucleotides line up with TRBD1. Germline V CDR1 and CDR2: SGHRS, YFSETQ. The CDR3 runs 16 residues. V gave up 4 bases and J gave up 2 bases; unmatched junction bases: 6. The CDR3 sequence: CASSQDRGVAYNEQFF. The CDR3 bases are TGCGCCAGCAGCCAGGACAGGGGGGTGGCCTACAATGAGCAGTTCTTC.

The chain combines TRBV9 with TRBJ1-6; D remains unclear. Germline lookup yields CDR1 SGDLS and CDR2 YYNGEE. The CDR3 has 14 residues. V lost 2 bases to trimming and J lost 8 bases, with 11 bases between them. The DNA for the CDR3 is TGTGCCAGCAGCGTCCTCGGGCGAGATTCACCCCTCCACTTT. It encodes CASSVLGRDSPLHF.

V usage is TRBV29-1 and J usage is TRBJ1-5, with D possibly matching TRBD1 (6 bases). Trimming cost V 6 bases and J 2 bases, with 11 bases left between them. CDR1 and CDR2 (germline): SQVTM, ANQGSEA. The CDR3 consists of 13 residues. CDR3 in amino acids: CSVRGSGNQPQHF. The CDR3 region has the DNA TGCAGCGTCAGGGGAAGTGGCAATCAGCCCCAGCATTTT.

The DNA of the CDR3 is TGTGCCAGCAGGGGGACTAGCTGGGTCACAGATACGCAGTATTTT. Protein: CASRGTSWVTDTQYF. The rearrangement joins TRBV6-1 to TRBJ2-3, with TRBD2 matching over 9 bases. J lost 2 bases, V lost 6 bases, and 6 bases had no gene match. The length of the CDR3 is 15 residues. CDR1 and CDR2 (germline): MNHNS, SASEGT.

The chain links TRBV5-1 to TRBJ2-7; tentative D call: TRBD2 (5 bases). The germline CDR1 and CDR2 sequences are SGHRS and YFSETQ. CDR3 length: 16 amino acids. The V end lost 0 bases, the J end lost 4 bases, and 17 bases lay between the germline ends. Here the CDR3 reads CASSLAAGRSRYEQYF. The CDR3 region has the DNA TGCGCCAGCAGCTTGGCCGCGGGCCGTTCCCGGTACGAGCAGTACTTC.